Here is one T cell receptor beta chain with its context. This sample stems from a study of control samples from healthy donors and cancer patients. With V trimmed by 4 bases and J by 5 bases, 10 bases remained unmatched. The CDR3 extends over 16 amino acids. The V gene's germline CDR1 is SGHDN and CDR2 FVKESK. TCRdb keeps only in-frame clones here, not all; method: immunoSEQ multiplex PCR. The profile shows approximately 87,000 clones, about 86% of them singletons. The clonotype originates from a woman aged 50 to 60 in good health. The chain has TRBV14 and TRBJ1-2; 10 positions match TRBD1. The source material was blood. CDR3: CASSRRQGAGVYGYTF. The CDR3 DNA reads TGTGCCAGCAGCCGAAGACAGGGGGCTGGGGTATATGGCTACACCTTC.